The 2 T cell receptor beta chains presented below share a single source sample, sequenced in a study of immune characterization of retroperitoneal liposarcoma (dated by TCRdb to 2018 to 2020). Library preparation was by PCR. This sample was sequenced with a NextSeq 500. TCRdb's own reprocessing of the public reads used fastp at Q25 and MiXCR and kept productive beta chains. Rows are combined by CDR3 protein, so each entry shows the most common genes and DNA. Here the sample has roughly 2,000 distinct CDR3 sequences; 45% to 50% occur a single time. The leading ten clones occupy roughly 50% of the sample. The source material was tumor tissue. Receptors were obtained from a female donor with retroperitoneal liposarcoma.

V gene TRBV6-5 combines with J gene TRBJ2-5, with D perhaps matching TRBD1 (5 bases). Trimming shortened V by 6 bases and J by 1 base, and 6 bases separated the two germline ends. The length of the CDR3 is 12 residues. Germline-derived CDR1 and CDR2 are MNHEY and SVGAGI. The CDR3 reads CASRDSQETQYF. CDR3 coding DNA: TGTGCCAGCAGAGACAGCCAAGAGACCCAGTACTTC.

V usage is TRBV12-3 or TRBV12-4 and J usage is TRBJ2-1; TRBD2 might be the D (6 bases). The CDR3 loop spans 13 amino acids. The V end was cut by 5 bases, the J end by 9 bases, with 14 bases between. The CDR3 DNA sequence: TGTGCCAGCAGTCCCGCGGGGTCCGGTGAGCAGTTCTTC. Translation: CASSPAGSGEQFF.